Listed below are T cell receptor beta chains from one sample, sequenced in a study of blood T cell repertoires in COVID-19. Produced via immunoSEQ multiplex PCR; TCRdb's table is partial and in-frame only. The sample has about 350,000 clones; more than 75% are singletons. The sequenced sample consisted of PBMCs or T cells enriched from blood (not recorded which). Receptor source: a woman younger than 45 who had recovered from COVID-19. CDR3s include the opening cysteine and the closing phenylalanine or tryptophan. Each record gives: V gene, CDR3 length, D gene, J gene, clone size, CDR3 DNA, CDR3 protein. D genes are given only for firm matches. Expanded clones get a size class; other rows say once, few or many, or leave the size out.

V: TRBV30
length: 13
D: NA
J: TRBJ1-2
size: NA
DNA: TGTGCCTGGAGGGTCTCACAGGGCTATGGCTACACCTTC
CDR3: CAWRVSQGYGYTF

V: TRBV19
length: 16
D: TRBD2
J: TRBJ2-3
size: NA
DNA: TGTGCCAGTCGGAGGGGGCTAGCGGGGGGCACAGATACGCAGTATTTT
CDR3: CASRRGLAGGTDTQYF

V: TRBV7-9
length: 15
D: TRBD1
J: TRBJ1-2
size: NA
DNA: TGTGCCAGCAGCTTATGGGACAGATCTAACTATGGCTACACCTTC
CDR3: CASSLWDRSNYGYTF

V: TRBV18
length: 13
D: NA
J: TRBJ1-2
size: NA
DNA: TGTGCCAGCTCACCGTCCAGGGAATATGGCTACACCTTC
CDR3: CASSPSREYGYTF

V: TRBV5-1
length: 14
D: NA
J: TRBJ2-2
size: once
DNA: TGCGCCAGCAGCTTGAGACAGAACACCGGGGAGCTGTTTTTT
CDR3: CASSLRQNTGELFF

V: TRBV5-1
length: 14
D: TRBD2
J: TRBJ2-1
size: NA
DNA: TGCGCCAGTCAGAGACTAGCGGGGGAGAATGAGCAGTTCTTC
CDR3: CASQRLAGENEQFF

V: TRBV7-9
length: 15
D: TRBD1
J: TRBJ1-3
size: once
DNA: TGTGCCAGCAGCTCCGGACAGGGGAACGGAAACACCATATATTTT
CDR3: CASSSGQGNGNTIYF

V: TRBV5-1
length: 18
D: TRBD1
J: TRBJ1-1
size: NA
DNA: TGCGCCAGCAGCCTACAAACCGGGACAGGGAAGGTTCACACTGAAGCTTTCTTT
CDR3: CASSLQTGTGKVHTEAFF

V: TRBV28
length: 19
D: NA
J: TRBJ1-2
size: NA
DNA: TGTGCCAGCAGTTTACCCCCTCTTATCGCTAGTTATGAGGACTATGGCTACACCTTC
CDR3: CASSLPPLIASYEDYGYTF

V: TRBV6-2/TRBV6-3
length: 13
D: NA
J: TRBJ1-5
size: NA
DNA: TGTGCCAGCAGTGACAGCCTTCATCAGCCCCAGCATTTT
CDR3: CASSDSLHQPQHF

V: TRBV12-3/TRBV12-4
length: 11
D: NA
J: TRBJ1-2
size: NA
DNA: TGTGCCAGCTCACTGTCGGGTGGCTACACCTTC
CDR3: CASSLSGGYTF

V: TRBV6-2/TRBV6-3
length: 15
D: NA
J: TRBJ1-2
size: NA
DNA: TGTGCCAGCAGTGACGAATACAGGGCTAACTATGGCTACACCTTC
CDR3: CASSDEYRANYGYTF

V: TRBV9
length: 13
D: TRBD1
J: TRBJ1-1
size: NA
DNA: TGTGCCAGCAGCGTGGACAGGGTAACTGAAGCTTTCTTT
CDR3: CASSVDRVTEAFF

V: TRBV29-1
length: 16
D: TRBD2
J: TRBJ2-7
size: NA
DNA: TGCAGCGTCGTTCCTATAGCTAGCGGGGGGGCCTACGAGCAGTACTTC
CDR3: CSVVPIASGGAYEQYF

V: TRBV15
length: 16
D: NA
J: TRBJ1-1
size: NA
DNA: TGTGCCACCAGCAGAGAGGGGGGTACGAGGAACACTGAAGCTTTCTTT
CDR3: CATSREGGTRNTEAFF

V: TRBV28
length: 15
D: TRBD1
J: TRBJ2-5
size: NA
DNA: TGTGCCAGCAGTTTGGGGACAGGGGCCGGAGAGACCCAGTACTTC
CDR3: CASSLGTGAGETQYF

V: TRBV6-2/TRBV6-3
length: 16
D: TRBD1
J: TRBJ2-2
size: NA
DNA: TGTGCCAGCAGTTACTCTCCGCAGGGGGCAACCGGGGAGCTGTTTTTT
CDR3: CASSYSPQGATGELFF

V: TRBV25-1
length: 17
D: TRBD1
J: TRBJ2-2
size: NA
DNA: TGTGCCAGCAGCCCCATTGGCAGGGACAGGGGGGCCGGGGAGCTGTTTTTT
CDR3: CASSPIGRDRGAGELFF

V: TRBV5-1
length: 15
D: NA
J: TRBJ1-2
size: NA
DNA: TGCGCCAGCAGCTTGGCTGGGGCGATTAGCTATGGCTACACCTTC
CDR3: CASSLAGAISYGYTF

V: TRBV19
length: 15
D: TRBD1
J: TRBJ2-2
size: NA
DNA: TGTGCCAGTAGTAGGGACAGGGGTTTGATCGGGGAGCTGTTTTTT
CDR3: CASSRDRGLIGELFF

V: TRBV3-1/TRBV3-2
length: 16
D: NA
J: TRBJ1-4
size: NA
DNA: TGTGCCAGCAGCCAAACTTGGGGGGGAGGTGATGAAAAACTGTTTTTT
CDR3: CASSQTWGGGDEKLFF

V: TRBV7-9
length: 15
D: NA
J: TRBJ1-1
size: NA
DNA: TGTGCCACACGACGACCCAGGACAACAAACACTGAAGCTTTCTTT
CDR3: CATRRPRTTNTEAFF

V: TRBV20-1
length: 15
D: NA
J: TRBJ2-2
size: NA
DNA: TGCAGTGCTAGTCGGCAGGGTGGTGGCACCGGGGAGCTGTTTTTT
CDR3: CSASRQGGGTGELFF

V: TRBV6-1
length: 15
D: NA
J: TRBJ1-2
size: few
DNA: TGTGCCAGCAGTGAATCAGGGTTAGCTAACTATGGCTACACCTTC
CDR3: CASSESGLANYGYTF

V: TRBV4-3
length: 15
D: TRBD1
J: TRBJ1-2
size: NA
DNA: TGCGCCAGCAGCCAAGACAGGGGGCAAGGCTATGGCTACACCTTC
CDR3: CASSQDRGQGYGYTF

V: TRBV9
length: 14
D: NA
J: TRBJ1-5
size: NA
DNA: TGTGCCAGCAGCGTAGGTCAGGGCAATCAGCCCCAGCATTTT
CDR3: CASSVGQGNQPQHF

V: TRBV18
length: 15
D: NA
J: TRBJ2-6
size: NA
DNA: TGTGCCAGCTCATTGTCCGGGTCTGGGGCCAACGTCCTGACTTTC
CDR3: CASSLSGSGANVLTF

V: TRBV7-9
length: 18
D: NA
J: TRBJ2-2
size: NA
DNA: TGTGCCAGCAAGGCGCCCGACAGATCCTTGCCGAACACCGGGGAGCTGTTTTTT
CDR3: CASKAPDRSLPNTGELFF

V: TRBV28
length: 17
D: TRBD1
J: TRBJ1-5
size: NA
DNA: TGTGCCAGCAGTTTTGTCAGGGCAGGGGGCCTTAATCAGCCCCAGCATTTT
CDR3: CASSFVRAGGLNQPQHF

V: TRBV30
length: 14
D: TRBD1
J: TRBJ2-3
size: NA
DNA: TGTGCCTGGAGCCGGGACAGACACACAGATACGCAGTATTTT
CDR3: CAWSRDRHTDTQYF

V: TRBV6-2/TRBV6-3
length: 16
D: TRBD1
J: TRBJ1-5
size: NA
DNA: TGTGCCAGCAGCAAATCGACAGGGAGCTACAATCAGCCCCAGCATTTT
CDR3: CASSKSTGSYNQPQHF

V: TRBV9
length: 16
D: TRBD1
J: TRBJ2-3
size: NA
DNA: TGTGCCAGCAGCGTAGTAGGACAGGGGGCCACAGATACGCAGTATTTT
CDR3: CASSVVGQGATDTQYF

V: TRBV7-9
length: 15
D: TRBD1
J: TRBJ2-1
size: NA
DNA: TGTGCCAGCAGCTTTCACAGGGGGCCCCACAATGAGCAGTTCTTC
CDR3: CASSFHRGPHNEQFF

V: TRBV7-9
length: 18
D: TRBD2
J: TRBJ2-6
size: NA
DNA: TGTGCCAGCAGCCCGAGGGAGGGTTGGGGATCTGGGGCCAACGTCCTGACTTTC
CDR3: CASSPREGWGSGANVLTF

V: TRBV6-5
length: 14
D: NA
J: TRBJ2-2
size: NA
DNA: TGTGCCAGCAGCCCCCAACGGGGTACCGGGGAGCTGTTTTTT
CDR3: CASSPQRGTGELFF

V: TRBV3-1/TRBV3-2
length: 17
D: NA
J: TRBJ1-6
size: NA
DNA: TGTGCCAGCAGCCACTCTTACAGGAGCTCCTATAATTCACCCCTCCACTTT
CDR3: CASSHSYRSSYNSPLHF

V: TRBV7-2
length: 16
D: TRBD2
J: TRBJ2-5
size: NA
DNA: TGTGCCAGCAGCCCCAGCCTAGCGGGGGGTCGGGAGACCCAGTACTTC
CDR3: CASSPSLAGGRETQYF

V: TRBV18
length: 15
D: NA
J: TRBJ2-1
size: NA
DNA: TGTGCCAGCTCACCCTGGACAGTAGATGTCGGTGAGCAGTTCTTC
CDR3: CASSPWTVDVGEQFF

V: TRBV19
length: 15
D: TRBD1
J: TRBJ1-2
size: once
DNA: TGTGCCAGTAAATTTTCTGGCAGGGGGCTCTATGGCTACACCTTC
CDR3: CASKFSGRGLYGYTF

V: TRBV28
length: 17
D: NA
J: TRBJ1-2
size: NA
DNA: TGTGCCAGCAGTTCGCCGGGGAGGGATCCCCGATCGAGTGGCTACACCTTC
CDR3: CASSSPGRDPRSSGYTF

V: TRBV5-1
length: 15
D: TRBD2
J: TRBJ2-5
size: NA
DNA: TGCGCCAGCCAGATTGCGGGGGGGCCGGAGGAGACCCAGTACTTC
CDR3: CASQIAGGPEETQYF

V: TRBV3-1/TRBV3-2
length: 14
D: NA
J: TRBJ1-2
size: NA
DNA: TGTGCCAGCAGCCAAGATTTGGAGCGGAATGGCTACACCTTC
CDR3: CASSQDLERNGYTF

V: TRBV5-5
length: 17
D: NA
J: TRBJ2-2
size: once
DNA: TGTGCCAGCAGCCCCAACCTCCGGACAACGAACACCGGGGAGCTGTTTTTT
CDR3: CASSPNLRTTNTGELFF

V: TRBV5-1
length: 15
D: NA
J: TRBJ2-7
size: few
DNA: TGCGCCAGCAGCTCATTACAGGGAGACTCCTACGAGCAGTACTTC
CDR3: CASSSLQGDSYEQYF

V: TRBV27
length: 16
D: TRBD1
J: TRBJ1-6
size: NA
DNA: TGTGCCAGCAGTCCCGGGACAGGGGGCGGCGATTCACCCCTCCACTTT
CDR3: CASSPGTGGGDSPLHF

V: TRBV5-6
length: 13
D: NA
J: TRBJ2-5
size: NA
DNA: TGTGCCAGCAGCTTGACAGGGTCGGAGACCCAGTACTTC
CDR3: CASSLTGSETQYF

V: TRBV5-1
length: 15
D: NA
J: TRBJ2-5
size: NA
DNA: TGCGCCAGCAGCTTGGGGACACCCGCATCGACGACCCAGTACTTC
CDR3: CASSLGTPASTTQYF

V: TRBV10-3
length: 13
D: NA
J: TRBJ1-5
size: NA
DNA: TGTGCCATCAGTGAAGCAGGTAATCAGCCCCAGCATTTT
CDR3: CAISEAGNQPQHF

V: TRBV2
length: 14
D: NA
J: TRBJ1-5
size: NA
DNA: TGTGCCAGCAGCTCCGTAGGGGCTAATCAGCCCCAGCATTTT
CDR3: CASSSVGANQPQHF

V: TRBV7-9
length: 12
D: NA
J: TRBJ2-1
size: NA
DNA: TGTGCCAGCAGCTTAGTTTCACAGGAGCAGTTCTTC
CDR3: CASSLVSQEQFF

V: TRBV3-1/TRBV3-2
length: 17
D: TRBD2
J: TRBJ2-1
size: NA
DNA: TGTGCCAGCAGCCAAGATTTAACTAGCGGGGGGTACAATGAGCAGTTCTTC
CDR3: CASSQDLTSGGYNEQFF

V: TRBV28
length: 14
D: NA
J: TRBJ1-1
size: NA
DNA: TGTGCCAGCAGTTTCCGACTCCCGACCACTGAAGCTTTCTTT
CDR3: CASSFRLPTTEAFF

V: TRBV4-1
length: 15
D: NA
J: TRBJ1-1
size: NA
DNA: TGCGCCAGCAGCCATTCCGACACCATGAACACTGAAGCTTTCTTT
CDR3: CASSHSDTMNTEAFF